These 20 T cell receptor beta chains were all obtained from the same sample, sequenced in a study of PD-1 blockade in mismatch repair-deficient tumors. Produced via immunoSEQ multiplex PCR; TCRdb's table is partial and in-frame only. This table holds tens of thousands of clones, more than 70% found once. The starting material was peripheral blood, obtained 52 weeks after starting pembrolizumab. These receptors all stem from an adult with mismatch repair-deficient cancer.

V gene TRBV27 combines with J gene TRBJ2-1; D not certain. Trimming took off 0 bases at V and 0 bases at J, with 9 bases between the two ends. The CDR3 extends over 16 amino acids. Germline CDR1 is MNHEY and CDR2 is SMNVEV (reference sequence). The CDR3 nucleotides read TGTGCCAGCAGTTTATCCGGCAGTAGCTCCTACAATGAGCAGTTCTTC. Amino acid sequence: CASSLSGSSSYNEQFF.

V and J are TRBV7-9 and TRBJ2-3; D is perhaps TRBD1 (6 bases). The CDR3 is made up of 15 amino acids. Germline values: CDR1 SEHNR, CDR2 FQNEAQ (reference sequence). V lost 4 bases to trimming and J lost 6 bases, with 17 bases between them. The CDR3 DNA reads TGTGCCAGCAGCTCCCCGGACAGTTTTTTGGATACGCAGTATTTT. Translating it yields CASSSPDSFLDTQYF.

The rearrangement joins TRBV4-1 to TRBJ2-7; 9 nucleotides agree with TRBD2. The germline V gene has CDR1 MGHRA and CDR2 YSYEKL. V was pared by 0 bases and J by 0 bases, with 3 bases of the junction left unmatched. This CDR3 has 16 amino acids. In DNA form, the CDR3 reads TGCGCCAGCAGCCAAGAGAGGACTAGCGACTCCTACGAGCAGTACTTC. Translation gives CASSQERTSDSYEQYF.

The chain uses TRBV4-1 and TRBJ2-7; 9 positions match TRBD1. Germline CDR1 is MGHRA and CDR2 is YSYEKL. J lost 2 bases, V lost 6 bases, and 5 bases had no gene match. The CDR3 consists of 14 residues. Here the CDR3 DNA reads TGCGCCAGCAGTGCCGGGACAGGGACCTACGAGCAGTACTTC. It specifies CASSAGTGTYEQYF.

The chain combines TRBV19 with TRBJ2-1; D not resolved. CDR1 is LNHDA and CDR2 is SQIVND in the germline V gene (reference sequence). Trimming took off 7 bases at V and 6 bases at J, with 10 bases between the two ends. CDR3 length: 12 amino acids. Here the CDR3 reads CASKNRFNEQFF. DNA of the CDR3: TGTGCCAGTAAGAATCGTTTCAATGAGCAGTTCTTC. Based on the CDR3 plus reference TRBV19 and TRBJ2-1, the full variable domain is DGGITQSPKYLFRKEGQNVTLSCEQNLNHDAMYWYRQDPGQGLRLIYYSQIVNDFQKGDIAEGYSVSREKKESFPLTVTSAQKNPTAFYLCASKNRFNEQFFGPGTRLTVL.

CDR3: CASSVVMGRTGELFF. The CDR3 DNA sequence: TGTGCCAGCAGCGTAGTAATGGGGCGCACCGGGGAGCTGTTTTTT. The chain couples TRBV9 to TRBJ2-2; tentatively, D is TRBD1 (5 bases). V lost 0 bases to trimming and J lost 4 bases, with 10 bases between them. The CDR3 is made up of 15 amino acids. Germline values: CDR1 SGDLS, CDR2 YYNGEE.

Only one count was recorded for this clone. The chain is built from TRBV15 and TRBJ1-5; TRBD1 aligns across 10 bases. J gave up 4 bases and V 6 bases, and 3 bases lay outside the gene matches. Germline values: CDR1 LNHNV, CDR2 YYDKDF (reference sequence). The length of the CDR3 is 14 residues. CDR3 in amino acids: CATSSDRGNQPQHF. As DNA, the CDR3 is TGTGCCACCAGTTCGGACAGGGGGAATCAGCCCCAGCATTTT.

This clone showed up many times. The chain uses TRBV2 and TRBJ2-5; 11 nucleotides agree with TRBD2. Germline CDR1 and CDR2: SNHLY and FYNNEI. The CDR3 totals 19 residues. J lost 4 bases, V lost 4 bases, and 17 bases had no gene match. The DNA for the CDR3 is TGTGCCAGCAGTGCTGCAGGACTAGCGGGCCACTTACAAAGAGAGACCCAGTACTTC. Translating gives CASSAAGLAGHLQRETQYF.

The chain combines TRBV28 with TRBJ2-7, with D uncertain. The germline gives CDR1 MDHEN, CDR2 SYDVKM. V lost 3 bases and J 2 bases, leaving 5 bases between the germline ends. CDR3 size: 12 residues. Written as DNA, the CDR3 is TGTGCCAGCAGTTTCCTTACCTACGAGCAGTACTTC. This encodes CASSFLTYEQYF.

The rearrangement joins TRBV9 to TRBJ2-2; a weak D match, TRBD2 (6 bases). V was shortened by 4 bases and J by 0 bases, with 16 bases between the two germline ends. The CDR3 length is 17 residues. CDR1 is SGDLS and CDR2 is YYNGEE in the germline V gene. CDR3 sequence: CASSSPKVAANTGELFF. The CDR3 bases are TGTGCCAGCAGCTCCCCCAAGGTAGCGGCGAACACCGGGGAGCTGTTTTTT.

The V call is TRBV6-1, the J call TRBJ2-5; 7 bases align to TRBD1. The V gene end was trimmed by 6 bases and the J gene end by 5 bases; junction bases not matched to a gene: 12. In germline, CDR1 is MNHNS, CDR2 SASEGT. This CDR3 has 15 residues. The CDR3 DNA is TGTGCCAGCAGCACGACAGGGCGAGAGAGGGAGACCCAGTACTTC. This gives the protein CASSTTGRERETQYF.

The J gene is TRBJ2-5, the V gene TRBV15, with D possibly matching TRBD2 (5 bases). The germline V and J ends were trimmed by 6 bases and 4 bases, with 12 bases remaining between them. The CDR3 loop spans 13 amino acids. Germline CDR1 reads LNHNV; CDR2 reads YYDKDF (reference sequence). The CDR3 DNA follows: TGTGCCACCAGGGACTCCATGGGAGAGACCCAGTACTTC. Its protein product is CATRDSMGETQYF.

The chain carries TRBV7-9 and TRBJ2-7; 7 bases match TRBD1. The CDR3 runs 15 residues. V trimming: 5 bases; J trimming: 3 bases; junction bases outside the gene matches: 10. The V gene's germline CDR1 is SEHNR and CDR2 FQNEAQ (reference sequence). The CDR3 bases are TGTGCCAGCAGCCAGCCGACAGGGTCCGGCTACGAGCAGTACTTC. Protein sequence: CASSQPTGSGYEQYF.

This clone came up a few times. The V and J genes are TRBV7-9 and TRBJ2-5, with unresolved D. Germline V CDR1 and CDR2: SEHNR, FQNEAQ (reference sequence). This CDR3 spans 12 amino acids. Trimming removed 3 bases from V and 6 bases from J, with 8 bases in between. The CDR3 DNA reads TGTGCCAGCAGCTTCCCCTATCAGACCCAGTACTTC. Its translation: CASSFPYQTQYF.

The chain joins TRBV5-8 to TRBJ2-7; D may be TRBD1 (6 bases). Looked up from germline, CDR1 is SGHTS and CDR2 is YDEGEE. This CDR3 is built from 14 residues. Trimming removed 2 bases from V and 6 bases from J, with 15 bases in between. CDR3 sequence (DNA): TGTGCCAGCAGCTTTGGGCAGGGGTTGGTCGAGCAGTACTTC. This translates into CASSFGQGLVEQYF.

The sample holds a few counts of this clone. The J gene is TRBJ1-4, the V gene TRBV2; D uncertain. V was cut by 8 bases and J by 8 bases, with 12 bases left in between. Germline CDR1 reads SNHLY; CDR2 reads FYNNEI. The CDR3 contains 12 residues. CDR3: CASLYSNEKLFF. Written as DNA, the CDR3 is TGTGCCAGCCTCTATTCGAACGAAAAACTGTTTTTT.

V gene TRBV29-1 combines with J gene TRBJ2-5, with 9 bases lining up with TRBD1. In germline, CDR1 is SQVTM, CDR2 ANQGSEA. The CDR3 runs to 14 residues. J was trimmed by 4 bases and V by 3 bases; bases with no gene match: 6. The CDR3 region has the DNA TGCAGCGTTGAGGGACAGGGATTGTTAGAGACCCAGTACTTC. It is translated as CSVEGQGLLETQYF. The whole variable domain, filled in from reference TRBV29-1 and TRBJ2-5, reads SAVISQKPSRDICQRGTSLTIQCQVDSQVTMMFWYRQQPGQSLTLIATANQGSEATYESGFVIDKFPISRPNLTFSTLTVSNMSPEDSSIYLCSVEGQGLLETQYFGPGTRLLVL.

This chain uses TRBV19 with TRBJ2-7; D possibly uses TRBD1 or TRBD2 (6 bases each). The CDR3 loop spans 15 amino acids. Germline lookup yields CDR1 LNHDA and CDR2 SQIVND (reference sequence). The V end was cut by 4 bases, the J end by 7 bases, with 20 bases between. CDR3 sequence (DNA): TGTGCCAGTAGTAGGTCCGGGGGCCGCTATGGGGAGCAGTACTTC. Translating it yields CASSRSGGRYGEQYF.

This sequence joins TRBV28 and TRBJ2-1; 12 nucleotides align to TRBD2. V was clipped by 7 bases and J by 10 bases; unmatched bases: 5. The V gene's germline CDR1 is MDHEN and CDR2 SYDVKM. CDR3 length: 13 amino acids. CDR3 sequence: CASTYGTSGEQFF. The CDR3 nucleotides read TGTGCCAGCACCTACGGGACTAGCGGGGAGCAGTTCTTC.

The chain has TRBV19 and TRBJ1-1; D might be TRBD1 (5 bases). Per the germline V gene, CDR1 is LNHDA and CDR2 is SQIVND (reference sequence). This CDR3 region has 14 residues. V lost 3 bases and J lost 12, with 20 bases in between. The CDR3 DNA follows: TGTGCCAGTAGTATTACGGGGGTAACGGATGTAACTTTCTTT. This gives the protein CASSITGVTDVTFF.